The 25 T cell receptor beta chains below come from one sample, sequenced in a study of blood T cell repertoires in COVID-19. The table came from immunoSEQ multiplex PCR; TCRdb's copy has only in-frame clones and leaves some out. This sample has fewer than 400,000 clones; around nine tenths occur once, and the top ten carry around 4.2%. Sequencing used PBMCs or T cells enriched from blood (not recorded which). The receptors were gathered from a woman in her twenties or thirties who had been exposed to COVID-19.

The rearrangement joins TRBV2 to TRBJ1-5; possible D gene TRBD1, 5 bases. Germline V gene lookup returns CDR1 SNHLY and CDR2 FYNNEI. With 5 bases removed from V and 5 bases from J, the gap between germline ends came to 13 bases. The CDR3 is 14 residues long. In DNA form, the CDR3 reads TGTGCCAGCAGTCCCACTGGGGGGTATCAGCCCCAGCATTTT. It encodes CASSPTGGYQPQHF.

The V gene is TRBV10-3, the J gene TRBJ2-7; 8 bases map to TRBD2. The CDR3 has 13 residues. Germline CDR1 and CDR2: ENHRY and SYGVKD. With V trimmed by 8 bases and J by 4 bases, 7 bases remained unmatched. As DNA, the CDR3 is TGTGCCATCTCACCGGGAGGGGAATACGAGCAGTACTTC. Protein product: CAISPGGEYEQYF.

The rearrangement uses TRBV5-6 and TRBJ2-7; the D gene is possibly TRBD1 (5 bases). The CDR3 contains 18 residues. The V gene's germline CDR1 is SGHDT and CDR2 YYEEEE. V was pared by 0 bases and J by 0 bases, with 19 bases between. The CDR3 coding sequence is TGTGCCAGCAGCTTGGCGATCTATCGGCAGGGCCGCTCCTACGAGCAGTACTTC. It specifies CASSLAIYRQGRSYEQYF.

This clone is a singleton in its sample. The gene calls are TRBV6-5 and TRBJ1-4, with D hard to call. The germline CDR1 and CDR2 sequences are MNHEY and SVGAGI. CDR3 length: 13 residues. Trimming cost V 7 bases and J 3 bases, with 9 bases left between them. CDR3 amino acids: CASINRSNEKLFF. The CDR3, as DNA: TGTGCCAGCATTAACAGATCTAATGAAAAACTGTTTTTT.

V and J are TRBV9 and TRBJ2-3; 7 bases match TRBD2. Unmatched junction bases numbered 4, after V lost 3 bases and J lost 0 bases. Per the germline V gene, CDR1 is SGDLS and CDR2 is YYNGEE. The CDR3 runs 15 residues. DNA of the CDR3: TGTGCCAGCAGCGCCCGACTAGCTAGCACAGATACGCAGTATTTT. This sequence encodes CASSARLASTDTQYF. Using reference TRBV9 and TRBJ2-3 for the parts outside the CDR3, the full variable domain is DSGVTQTPKHLITATGQRVTLRCSPRSGDLSVYWYQQSLDQGLQFLIQYYNGEERAKGNILERFSAQQFPDLHSELNLSSLELGDSALYFCASSARLASTDTQYFGPGTRLTVL.

V usage is TRBV7-3 and J usage is TRBJ2-1; 9 nucleotides agree with TRBD2. Germline V gene sequence: CDR1 SGHTA, CDR2 FQGTGA. This CDR3 spans 15 amino acids. The trim removed 2 bases at V and 9 bases at J, leaving 8 bases unmatched. CDR3 loop: CASSLLAGGLVEQFF. The CDR3 DNA reads TGTGCCAGCAGCTTACTCGCGGGGGGGCTCGTTGAGCAGTTCTTC.

This chain links TRBV13 with TRBJ1-3; a possible D gene is TRBD1 (6 bases). V was cut by 5 bases and J by 0 bases, with 14 bases left in between. The germline V gene has CDR1 PRHDT and CDR2 FYEKMQ (reference sequence). CDR3 length equals 16 residues. In nucleotides, the CDR3 is TGTGCCAGCAGCCCAACAGGGCCAAGCTCTGGAAACACCATATATTTT. As protein: CASSPTGPSSGNTIYF.

The rearrangement joins TRBV5-4 to TRBJ2-2; D possibly corresponds to TRBD1 (6 bases). This CDR3 has 14 residues. Trimming stripped 5 bases from V and 6 bases from J, with 14 bases between. Germline CDR1 reads SGHNT; CDR2 reads YYREEE (reference sequence). Here the CDR3 reads CASSKQGAAGELFF. CDR3 in DNA: TGTGCCAGCAGTAAACAGGGTGCGGCCGGGGAGCTGTTTTTT.

The V and J genes are TRBV5-4 and TRBJ2-5, with 10 bases fitting TRBD1. The CDR3 loop spans 15 amino acids. Per the germline V gene, CDR1 is SGHNT and CDR2 is YYREEE (reference sequence). The J segment lost 4 bases and the V segment lost 2 bases, leaving 5 bases of the junction unmatched. In nucleotides, the CDR3 is TGTGCCAGCAGCTTCGGACAGGGGGTAAGAGAGACCCAGTACTTC. The encoded protein is CASSFGQGVRETQYF. The full variable domain, completed using reference TRBV5-4 and TRBJ2-5, is ETGVTQSPTHLIKTRGQQVTLRCSSQSGHNTVSWYQQALGQGPQFIFQYYREEENGRGNFPPRFSGLQFPNYSSELNVNALELDDSALYLCASSFGQGVRETQYFGPGTRLLVL.

Only one count was recorded for this clone. The CDR3 DNA sequence: TGTGCCAGCAGCTTGCCCCAGGGTGTTAACACTGAAGCTTTCTTT. Protein: CASSLPQGVNTEAFF. The rearrangement uses TRBV5-4 and TRBJ1-1, with D possibly being TRBD1 (5 bases). This CDR3 is 15 amino acids long. The ends were cut back, 1 base at V and 2 bases at J, with 12 bases in the middle. Germline-derived CDR1 and CDR2 are SGHNT and YYREEE (reference sequence).

The rearrangement joins TRBV11-2 to TRBJ2-5; TRBD1 is a possible D gene (5 bases). Germline V gives CDR1 SGHAT, CDR2 FQNNGV. The V and J ends lost 6 bases and 4 bases respectively, with 12 bases between them. This CDR3 contains 13 residues. The CDR3 sequence: CASSPLGRETQYF. The CDR3 region has the DNA TGTGCCAGCAGTCCCCTGGGGCGAGAGACCCAGTACTTC.

V and J are TRBV30 and TRBJ2-7; unclear D gene. The CDR3 sequence is 15 residues long. Trimming shortened V by 1 base and J by 5 bases, and 18 bases separated the two germline ends. Germline V gene lookup returns CDR1 GTSNPN and CDR2 SVGIG (reference sequence). The CDR3 bases are TGTGCCTGGAGTGCGGAAATATGGCGGTCCCACGAGCAGTACTTC. It yields the protein CAWSAEIWRSHEQYF.

This clone occurred a few times. This sequence joins TRBV7-9 and TRBJ2-3, with 11 positions matching TRBD2. The germline V gene encodes CDR1 SEHNR and CDR2 FQNEAQ (reference sequence). The trim removed 7 bases at V and 11 bases at J, leaving 5 bases unmatched. The CDR3 totals 12 residues. The CDR3 region is CASTSLAGGQYF. The CDR3 nucleotides read TGTGCCAGCACCTCCCTAGCGGGGGGGCAGTATTTT.

This chain uses TRBV18 with TRBJ1-2, with 12 bases that match TRBD1. With V trimmed by 3 bases and J by 0 bases, 11 bases remained unmatched. This CDR3 spans 19 amino acids. Germline V gene sequence: CDR1 KGHSH, CDR2 LQKENI. CDR3 region: CASSPKRPGQGAANYGYTF. CDR3 DNA sequence: TGTGCCAGCTCACCGAAACGCCCGGGACAGGGGGCAGCTAACTATGGCTACACCTTC.

CDR3 sequence: CASSPRQENTEAFF. Written as DNA, the CDR3 is TGTGCCAGCAGTCCGCGACAGGAGAACACTGAAGCTTTCTTT. The gene calls are TRBV6-6 and TRBJ1-1; the D gene is possibly TRBD1 (6 bases). The germline CDR1 and CDR2 sequences are MNHNY and SVGAGI (reference sequence). The CDR3 consists of 14 residues. The V gene lost 5 bases and the J gene lost 1 base, with 11 bases spanning the gap.

The rearrangement uses TRBV30 and TRBJ1-1, with no clear D. Germline V gene data show CDR1 as GTSNPN and CDR2 as SVGIG (reference sequence). Trimming left V 0 bases short and J 6 bases short, with 8 bases between. This CDR3 has 12 residues. For the CDR3, the DNA is TGTGCCTGGAGTGTTCCCCCTGCTGAAGCTTTCTTT. Protein sequence: CAWSVPPAEAFF.

The V call is TRBV4-3, the J call TRBJ2-7; TRBD2 matches 7 bases. The CDR3 is made up of 13 amino acids. The trim removed 3 bases at V and 5 bases at J, leaving 4 bases unmatched. The germline CDR1 and CDR2 sequences are LGHNA and YSLEER. The CDR3 spells CASSQGAGDEQYF. The CDR3 coding sequence is TGCGCCAGCAGCCAGGGCGCGGGGGACGAGCAGTACTTC.

The chain has TRBV6-5 and TRBJ2-7; D call uncertain. Looked up from germline, CDR1 is MNHEY and CDR2 is SVGAGI. The CDR3 covers 14 residues. Trimming removed 6 bases at V and 0 bases at J, with 12 bases between. CDR3 protein: CASRERLFSYEQYF. CDR3 bases: TGTGCCAGCAGGGAGAGGCTATTCTCCTACGAGCAGTACTTC.

The chain is built from TRBV7-9 and TRBJ1-2; no firm D call. The CDR3 contains 14 residues. Trimming removed 0 bases from V and 9 bases from J, with 14 bases in between. Germline V CDR1 and CDR2: SEHNR, FQNEAQ (reference sequence). Written as DNA, the CDR3 is TGTGCCAGCAGCTTAGCGCATTTCCGGGTCAGCTACACCTTC. Its protein product is CASSLAHFRVSYTF.

The V and J genes are TRBV2 and TRBJ1-2; D gene ambiguous. With 6 bases removed from V and 8 bases from J, the gap between germline ends came to 19 bases. This CDR3 is 14 amino acids long. CDR1 is SNHLY and CDR2 is FYNNEI in the germline V gene. The CDR3 DNA follows: TGTGCCAGCAGCGCAGAAATGGGCTTTGGGGGCTACACCTTC. Translating gives CASSAEMGFGGYTF.

The rearrangement uses TRBV14 and TRBJ1-2; D unresolved. Germline V lookup: CDR1 SGHDN, CDR2 FVKESK. The CDR3 sequence is 15 residues long. Trimming removed 0 bases at V and 2 bases at J, with 10 bases between. The DNA for the CDR3 is TGTGCCAGCAGCCAAGATCTATGGGCCAACTATGGCTACACCTTC. It yields the protein CASSQDLWANYGYTF.

The CDR3 spells CASSWMGGGEQFF. In DNA, the CDR3 is TGTGCCAGCAGCTGGATGGGGGGAGGTGAGCAGTTCTTC. V is TRBV12-3 or TRBV12-4 and J is TRBJ2-1, with D perhaps TRBD2 (6 bases). V shed 6 bases and J shed 9 bases, with 15 bases lying between them. This CDR3 is 13 amino acids long.

V and J are TRBV2 and TRBJ1-2, with D maybe TRBD1 (6 bases). The V end lost 10 bases, the J end lost 8 bases, and 20 bases lay between the germline ends. This CDR3 is 13 amino acids long. Germline CDR1 is SNHLY and CDR2 is FYNNEI. In DNA form, the CDR3 reads TGTGCCACTTCACAGGGCCCCTATGAGGGCTACACCTTC. It is translated as CATSQGPYEGYTF. Together with reference TRBV2 and TRBJ1-2, the CDR3 gives the full variable domain: EPEVTQTPSHQVTQMGQEVILRCVPISNHLYFYWYRQILGQKVEFLVSFYNNEISEKSEIFDDQFSVERPDGSNFTLKIRSTKLEDSAMYFCATSQGPYEGYTFGSGTRLTVV.

This chain uses TRBV14 with TRBJ2-2; D is perhaps TRBD1 (5 bases). The CDR3 is 15 residues long. Germline values: CDR1 SGHDN, CDR2 FVKESK. Trimming took off 4 bases at V and 4 bases at J, with 13 bases between the two ends. The CDR3 nucleotides read TGTGCCAGCAGCCGGATAGGGGCGCCCACCGGGGAGCTGTTTTTT. Its translation: CASSRIGAPTGELFF.

The chain employs TRBV19 and TRBJ2-1; TRBD2 matches 12 bases. CDR3 length equals 18 residues. Germline V gene data show CDR1 as LNHDA and CDR2 as SQIVND (reference sequence). Trimming at V came to 5 bases and at J to 8 bases, leaving 16 bases not matched to a gene. CDR3 sequence: CASSWSSGGADITHEQFF. The CDR3 DNA reads as TGTGCCAGTAGTTGGTCTAGCGGGGGGGCCGATATTACCCATGAGCAGTTCTTC.